This TCR beta chain was documented in a study of neurological immune-mediated disorders. This clonotype was found many times. Each CDR3 protein gets one entry after TCRdb re-called the 5' RACE reads with MiXCR. The table shows 25,000 to 30,000 distinct CDR3 sequences, with approximately 12% occurring only once. The sequenced material came from PBMCs. This clonotype originated in a man in his 60s in good health.

The CDR3 bases are TGCAGTGCAATCGGGACTAGCGGGCCCCCTTACTTC. As protein: CSAIGTSGPPYF. J is TRBJ2-7 and V is TRBV20-1; 12 nucleotides line up with TRBD2. This CDR3 has 12 residues. Germline-derived CDR1 and CDR2 are DFQATT and SNEGSKA (reference sequence). The V and J ends lost 6 bases and 13 bases, in that order; junction bases with no gene match: 10.